This TCR beta chain was sequenced in a study of blood T cells in healthy people across ages. Germline V gene lookup returns CDR1 DFQATT and CDR2 SNEGSKA (reference sequence). The CDR3 has 12 residues. With 0 bases removed from V and 6 bases from J, the gap between germline ends came to 9 bases. For the second PCR, which ran for about 6 to 11 cycles, a sample-barcoded 5' primer and a J-beta primer mix were used. Each cDNA molecule was tagged by a template-switch adaptor that had 12 random nucleotides. Via MiXCR, TCRdb re-called the 5' RACE reads, giving one row per CDR3 protein. The sample lists approximately 800,000 distinct CDR3 sequences; roughly 24% were seen once. The data were also submitted as part of a second study, on T cells of mothers and their children.

The sample was blood. The clonotype was recovered from a boy aged 10-17 years in good health. The rearrangement links TRBV20-1 to TRBJ2-7, with unresolved D. In DNA form, the CDR3 reads TGCAGTGCTAGAGATTATCTGGGCGAGCAGTACTTC. Its translation: CSARDYLGEQYF.